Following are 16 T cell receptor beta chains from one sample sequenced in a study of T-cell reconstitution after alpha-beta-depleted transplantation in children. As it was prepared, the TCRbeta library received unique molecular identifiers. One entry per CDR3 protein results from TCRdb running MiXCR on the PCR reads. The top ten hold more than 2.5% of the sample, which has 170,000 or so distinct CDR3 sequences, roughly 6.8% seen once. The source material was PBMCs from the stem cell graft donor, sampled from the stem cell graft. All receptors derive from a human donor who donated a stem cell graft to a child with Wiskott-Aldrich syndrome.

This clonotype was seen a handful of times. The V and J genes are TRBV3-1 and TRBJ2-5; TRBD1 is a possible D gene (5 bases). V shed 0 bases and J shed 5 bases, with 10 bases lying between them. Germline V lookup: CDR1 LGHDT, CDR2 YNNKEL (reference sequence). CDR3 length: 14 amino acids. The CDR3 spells CASSQDPGSETQYF. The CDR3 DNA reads TGTGCCAGCAGCCAAGATCCAGGGTCGGAGACCCAGTACTTC.

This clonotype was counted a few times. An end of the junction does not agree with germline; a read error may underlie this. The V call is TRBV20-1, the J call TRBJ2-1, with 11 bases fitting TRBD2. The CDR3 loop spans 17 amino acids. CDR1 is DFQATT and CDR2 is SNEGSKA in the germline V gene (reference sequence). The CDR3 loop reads CCASASGGSSSYNEQFF. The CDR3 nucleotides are TGCTGTGCTAGCGCTAGCGGGGGGTCGAGTTCCTACAATGAGCAGTTCTTC.

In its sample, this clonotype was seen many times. CDR3 sequence reads: CASSPVMVQGGEKLFF. As DNA, the CDR3 is TGCGCCAGCAGCCCTGTGATGGTACAGGGGGGAGAAAAACTGTTTTTT. The V gene is TRBV4-3, the J gene TRBJ1-4; 8 bases agree with TRBD1. The CDR3 has 16 amino acids. Per germline, CDR1 LGHNA and CDR2 YSLEER. V dropped 4 bases and J dropped 8; count of bases not matched to a gene: 12.

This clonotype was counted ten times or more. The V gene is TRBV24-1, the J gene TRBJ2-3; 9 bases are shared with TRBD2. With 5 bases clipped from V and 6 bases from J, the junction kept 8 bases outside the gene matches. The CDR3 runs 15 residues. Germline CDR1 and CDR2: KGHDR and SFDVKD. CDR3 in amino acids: CATSVLAGDSDTQYF. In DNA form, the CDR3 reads TGTGCCACCAGTGTTTTAGCGGGAGATTCGGATACGCAGTATTTT.

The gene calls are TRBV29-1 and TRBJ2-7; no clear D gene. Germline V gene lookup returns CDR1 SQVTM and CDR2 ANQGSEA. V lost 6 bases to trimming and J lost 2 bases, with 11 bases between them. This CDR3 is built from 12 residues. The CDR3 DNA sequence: TGCAGCGTCTTTTCAGGAGCCTACGAGCAGTACTTC. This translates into CSVFSGAYEQYF.

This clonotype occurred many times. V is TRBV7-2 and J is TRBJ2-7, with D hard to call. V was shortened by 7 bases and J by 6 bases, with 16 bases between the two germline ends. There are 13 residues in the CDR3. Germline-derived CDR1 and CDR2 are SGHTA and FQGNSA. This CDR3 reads CASNKNPLLEQYF. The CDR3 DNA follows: TGTGCCAGCAACAAGAACCCCCTACTCGAGCAGTACTTC. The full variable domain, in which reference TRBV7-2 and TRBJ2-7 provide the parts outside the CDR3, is GAGVSQSPSNKVTEKGKDVELRCDPISGHTALYWYRQSLGQGLEFLIYFQGNSAPDKSGLPSDRFSAERTGGSVSTLTIQRTQQEDSAVYLCASNKNPLLEQYFGPGTRLTVT.

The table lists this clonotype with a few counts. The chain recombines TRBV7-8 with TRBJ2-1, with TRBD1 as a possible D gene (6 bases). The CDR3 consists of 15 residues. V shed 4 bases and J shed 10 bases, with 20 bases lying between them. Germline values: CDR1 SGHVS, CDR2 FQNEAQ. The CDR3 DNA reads TGTGCCAGCAGCTCCCGACAGGCCCTTGTCTTGGAGCAGTTCTTC. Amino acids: CASSSRQALVLEQFF.

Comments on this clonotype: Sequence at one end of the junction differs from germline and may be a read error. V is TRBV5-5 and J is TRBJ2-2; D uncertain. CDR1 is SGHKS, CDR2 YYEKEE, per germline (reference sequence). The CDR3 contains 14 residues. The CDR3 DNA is TGTGCCATGGGCCCCGGGCTACCGTTCTGGGAACTGTTTTTT. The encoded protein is CAMGPGLPFWELFF.

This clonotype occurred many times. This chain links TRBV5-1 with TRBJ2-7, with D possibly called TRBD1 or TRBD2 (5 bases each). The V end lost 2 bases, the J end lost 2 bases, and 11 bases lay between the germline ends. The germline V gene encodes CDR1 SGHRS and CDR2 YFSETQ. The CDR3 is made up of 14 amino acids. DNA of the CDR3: TGCGCCAGCAGCTTCAGGGACGCAGCCTACGAGCAGTACTTC. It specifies CASSFRDAAYEQYF.

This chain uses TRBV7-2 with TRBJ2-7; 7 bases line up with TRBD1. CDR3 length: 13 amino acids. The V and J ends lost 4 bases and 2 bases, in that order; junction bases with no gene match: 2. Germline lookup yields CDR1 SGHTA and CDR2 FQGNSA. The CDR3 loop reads CASSWDSTYEQYF. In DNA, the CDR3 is TGTGCCAGCAGCTGGGACAGCACCTACGAGCAGTACTTC.

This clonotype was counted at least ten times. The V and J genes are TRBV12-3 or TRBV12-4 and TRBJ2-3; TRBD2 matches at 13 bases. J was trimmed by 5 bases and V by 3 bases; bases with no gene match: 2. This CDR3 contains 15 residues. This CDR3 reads CASSLGLAGLDTQYF. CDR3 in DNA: TGTGCCAGCAGTTTGGGACTAGCGGGGTTAGATACGCAGTATTTT.

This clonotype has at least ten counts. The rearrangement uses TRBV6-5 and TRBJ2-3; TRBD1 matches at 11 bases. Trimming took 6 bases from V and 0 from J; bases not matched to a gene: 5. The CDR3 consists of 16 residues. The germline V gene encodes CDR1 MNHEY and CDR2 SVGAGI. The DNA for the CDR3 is TGTGCCAGCAGCCGAGGACAGGGGGCTAGCACAGATACGCAGTATTTT. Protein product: CASSRGQGASTDTQYF.

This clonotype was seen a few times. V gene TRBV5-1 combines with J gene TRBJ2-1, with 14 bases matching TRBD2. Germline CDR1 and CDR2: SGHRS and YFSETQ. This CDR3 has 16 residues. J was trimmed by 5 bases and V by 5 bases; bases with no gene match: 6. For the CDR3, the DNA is TGCGCCAGCAGGGGGACTAGCGGGAGTTTAGACAATGAGCAGTTCTTC. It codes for CASRGTSGSLDNEQFF.

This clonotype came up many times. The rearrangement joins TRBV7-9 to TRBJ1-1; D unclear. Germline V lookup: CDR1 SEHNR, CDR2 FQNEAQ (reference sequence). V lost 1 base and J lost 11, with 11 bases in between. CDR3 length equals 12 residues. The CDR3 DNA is TGTGCCAGCAGCTTAGAGAGCCGAGGGGCTTTCTTT. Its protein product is CASSLESRGAFF.

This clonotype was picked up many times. CDR3 coding DNA: TGCAGTGCTAGGATGGCGGGCGGGGATGCCTACGAGCAGTACTTC. It translates to CSARMAGGDAYEQYF. The chain carries TRBV20-1 and TRBJ2-7; possibly TRBD2 for D (6 bases). CDR3 length equals 15 residues. V was pared by 3 bases and J by 2 bases, with 17 bases between. CDR1 and CDR2 (germline): DFQATT, SNEGSKA (reference sequence).

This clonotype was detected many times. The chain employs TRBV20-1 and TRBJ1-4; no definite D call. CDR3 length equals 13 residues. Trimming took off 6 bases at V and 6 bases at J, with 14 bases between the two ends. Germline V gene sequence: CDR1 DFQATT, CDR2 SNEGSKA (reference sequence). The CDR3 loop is CSAQVPWDEKLFF. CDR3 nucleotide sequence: TGCAGTGCCCAGGTCCCCTGGGATGAAAAACTGTTTTTT.